This T cell receptor beta chain was recorded in a study of Graves' ophthalmopathy and Graves' hyperthyroidism. Across the study: Peripheral blood sampling occurred at initial diagnosis, before any treatment.

This clonotype was seen many times. Its antigen is undetermined. Regarding the study as a whole: Blood also contained most of the expanded thyroid clonotypes above 0.001 frequency.

RNA transcripts yielded amplified TCR beta CDR3 regions. HTBI primers were employed in first-round RT-PCR, then a second-round multiplex PCR followed. TCRdb re-analysed the multiplex PCR reads in MiXCR, keeping a single row per CDR3 protein. This table has a few hundred thousand distinct CDR3 sequences, roughly 18% appearing once. CDR3 length: 15 residues. Germline CDR1 MNHEY, CDR2 SVGAGI. With 4 bases removed from V and 1 base from J, the gap between germline ends came to 11 bases. This chain uses TRBV6-5 with TRBJ1-3; perhaps TRBD1 as D (6 bases). The sequence came from a woman between 18 and 30 years old with Graves' ophthalmopathy. Sequenced: peripheral blood. The CDR3 DNA reads as TGTGCCAGCAGTTTCACAGGGACTTCTGGAAACACCATATATTTT. Translating gives CASSFTGTSGNTIYF.